A selection of T cell receptor beta chains follows, all from one sample in a study of cytomegalovirus exposure and HLA in healthy donors. Sequencing used immunoSEQ multiplex PCR; TCRdb keeps in-frame clones, though not all of them. The sample carries about 160,000 clones, 75% to 90% recorded once. The specimen was PBMCs. The receptor set was obtained from a woman aged 18-35 years in good health and CMV-seronegative. Both conserved end residues are part of each CDR3. A D gene is named only where the DNA matches it firmly. The size entry is marked missing in some rows and otherwise reads once, few, many or a size class.

NA	TRBV6-6	TRBJ1-1	NA	CASMGPNTEAFF	TGTGCCAGCATGGGGCCGAACACTGAAGCTTTCTTT
NA	TRBV29-1	TRBJ1-2	TRBD1	CSVEWTGALGYTF	TGCAGCGTTGAGTGGACAGGGGCCCTTGGCTACACCTTC
once	TRBV19	TRBJ1-4	TRBD1	CASSFRTGLKEKLFF	TGTGCCAGTAGTTTTCGGACAGGGCTGAAGGAAAAACTGTTTTTT
NA	TRBV4-3	TRBJ2-1	NA	CASSQDTGNEQFF	TGCGCCAGCAGCCAAGATACCGGGAATGAGCAGTTCTTC
NA	TRBV7-9	TRBJ1-1	NA	CASSPGQFELEAFF	TGTGCCAGCAGCCCCGGACAGTTCGAGCTAGAAGCTTTCTTT
few	TRBV13	TRBJ1-6	TRBD1	CASSLRQGNSPLHF	TGTGCCAGCAGCCTTAGACAGGGCAATTCACCCCTCCACTTT
NA	TRBV6-1	TRBJ1-4	NA	CASSDSFNEKLFF	TGTGCCAGCAGTGACAGTTTTAATGAAAAACTGTTTTTT
NA	TRBV27	TRBJ1-1	TRBD1	CASSALTGAEAFF	TGTGCCAGCAGTGCCCTAACAGGGGCTGAAGCTTTCTTT
NA	TRBV4-1	TRBJ1-2	NA	CASSQILVDYGYTF	TGCGCCAGCAGCCAGATACTAGTTGACTATGGCTACACCTTC
NA	TRBV25-1	TRBJ2-7	NA	CASSEWGQFYEQYF	TGTGCCAGCAGTGAATGGGGGCAGTTCTACGAGCAGTACTTC
NA	TRBV6-5	TRBJ2-1	NA	CASSFRGPHNEQFF	TGTGCCAGCAGCTTCAGGGGACCCCATAATGAGCAGTTCTTC
NA	TRBV7-2	TRBJ1-1	NA	CASSLRRGEGTEAFF	TGTGCCAGCAGCTTAAGGAGGGGCGAGGGGACTGAAGCTTTCTTT
NA	TRBV4-1	TRBJ2-7	NA	CASSPKRVGPYEQYF	TGCGCCAGCAGCCCTAAGAGGGTAGGCCCCTACGAGCAGTACTTC
once	TRBV30	TRBJ2-5	NA	CAWSVRRGGAETQYF	TGTGCCTGGAGTGTGCGGAGGGGGGGTGCGGAGACCCAGTACTTC
NA	TRBV7-8	TRBJ1-2	NA	CASSSDINGYTF	TGTGCCAGCAGCTCGGACATAAATGGCTACACCTTC
NA	TRBV7-3	TRBJ2-7	TRBD1	CASSLRTGSSYEQYF	TGTGCCAGCAGCCTACGGACAGGGAGCTCCTACGAGCAGTACTTC
NA	TRBV5-1	TRBJ2-3	NA	CASSRAAVGDTQYF	TGCGCCAGCAGCCGAGCGGCAGTGGGGGATACGCAGTATTTT
once	TRBV29-1	TRBJ1-1	NA	CSVSRPGGTTEAFF	TGCAGCGTTTCACGGCCGGGCGGGACCACTGAAGCTTTCTTT
NA	TRBV9	TRBJ2-7	NA	CASSASLQNEQYF	TGTGCCAGCAGCGCATCCCTACAGAACGAGCAGTACTTC
NA	TRBV5-1	TRBJ1-1	NA	CASSPGRWTEAFF	TGCGCCAGCAGCCCAGGGCGGTGGACTGAAGCTTTCTTT
NA	TRBV19	TRBJ1-5	TRBD1	CASSLRGQPQHF	TGTGCCAGTAGTCTCAGGGGGCAGCCCCAGCATTTT
NA	TRBV9	TRBJ2-1	TRBD1	CATPPTGVLLEVGEIQSSYNEQFF	TGTGCCACCCCCCCGACAGGGGTACTACTAGAGGTGGGGGAAATACAGAGCTCCTACAATGAGCAGTTCTTC
NA	TRBV9	TRBJ2-7	NA	CASSVAPGGSYEQYF	TGTGCCAGCAGCGTAGCGCCCGGAGGATCCTACGAGCAGTACTTC
NA	TRBV7-2	TRBJ2-1	NA	CASSLMSREQFF	TGTGCCAGCAGCTTAATGTCCCGTGAGCAGTTCTTC